One sample yielded the 21 T cell receptor beta chains listed below, sequenced in a study of cytomegalovirus exposure and HLA in healthy donors (dated by TCRdb to 2016 to 2017). Library prep was done by the immunoSEQ multiplex PCR assay. TCRdb limited this immuneACCESS table to in-frame rearrangements with V and J called. A share of clones is missing; checked studies link under half to unresolved V genes, and the rest is unexplained. Across this sample there are some 78,000 clones, with 96% seen only once. The biggest ten clones account for approximately 1.5% of the sample. Specimen: PBMCs. These receptors originate from a man between 18 and 29 years old in good health and CMV-seropositive.

The chain is built from TRBV7-3 and TRBJ1-1; D unresolved. The germline CDR1 and CDR2 sequences are SGHTA and FQGTGA. The CDR3 runs to 16 residues. Deletions cut 1 base from V and 1 base from J, with 13 bases between. CDR3 amino acids: CASSLNSGESNTEAFF. As DNA, the CDR3 is TGTGCCAGCAGCTTAAACTCCGGGGAGTCGAACACTGAAGCTTTCTTT.

The chain recombines TRBV9 with TRBJ2-3; no definite D call. The CDR3 sequence is 13 residues long. CDR1 and CDR2 (germline): SGDLS, YYNGEE. The ends were cut back, 0 bases at V and 3 bases at J, with 5 bases in the middle. Here the CDR3 DNA reads TGTGCCAGCAGCGTAGTCTCTACAGATACGCAGTATTTT. It translates to CASSVVSTDTQYF.

This sequence joins TRBV6-5 and TRBJ2-7; TRBD2 is a possible D gene (7 bases). CDR1 is MNHEY and CDR2 is SVGAGI in the germline V gene. Trimming took 6 bases from V and 3 from J, leaving 18 bases between them. The CDR3 consists of 15 residues. The CDR3 spells CASSRRGGPDYEQYF. CDR3 DNA sequence: TGTGCCAGCAGCCGAAGGGGGGGCCCAGACTACGAGCAGTACTTC.

As regards this clone: The junction does not match germline at one end; this may be a read error. The V gene is TRBV6-6, the J gene TRBJ2-4, with 7 bases identical to TRBD1. The germline gives CDR1 MNHNY, CDR2 SVGAGI (reference sequence). This CDR3 is built from 14 residues. CDR3: CASSSGTVDLREHF. DNA of the CDR3: TGTGCCAGCAGTTCCGGGACAGTGGACTTAAGGGAGCACTTC.

This clone occurred once. This sequence joins TRBV6-1 and TRBJ2-7; D perhaps matches TRBD2 (6 bases). Germline V gives CDR1 MNHNS, CDR2 SASEGT. The CDR3 length is 15 residues. Deletions cut 6 bases from V and 5 bases from J, with 20 bases between. CDR3 sequence (DNA): TGTGCCAGCAGCCAATCTCCCCGGGGGTTTGACGAGCAGTACTTC. Translated, it gives CASSQSPRGFDEQYF.

The gene calls are TRBV7-6 and TRBJ1-1; 7 bases match TRBD1. There are 14 residues in the CDR3. CDR1 is SGHVS, CDR2 FNYEAQ, per germline. Trimming removed 2 bases from V and 4 bases from J; junction bases left unmatched: 4. The CDR3: CASSLQQGRTEAFF. The CDR3 nucleotides are TGTGCCAGCAGCTTACAACAGGGGCGCACTGAAGCTTTCTTT.

This chain links TRBV28 with TRBJ2-7; 8 nucleotides align to TRBD1. V gave up 6 bases and J gave up 0 bases; unmatched junction bases: 7. CDR3 length: 15 amino acids. From germline, CDR1 is MDHEN and CDR2 SYDVKM. CDR3 protein: CASRTQGVISYEQYF. As DNA, the CDR3 is TGTGCCAGCAGAACACAGGGGGTTATCTCCTACGAGCAGTACTTC.

J is TRBJ2-3 and V is TRBV7-9; the match to TRBD2 covers 9 bases. The CDR3 spans 14 residues. J gave up 3 bases and V 5 bases, and 3 bases lay outside the gene matches. Per the germline V gene, CDR1 is SEHNR and CDR2 is FQNEAQ (reference sequence). The chain's CDR3 is CASSPGLATDTQYF. The CDR3 bases are TGTGCCAGCAGCCCGGGACTAGCAACAGATACGCAGTATTTT.

The sample holds one count of this clone. The chain joins TRBV19 to TRBJ2-2; 7 nucleotides agree with TRBD1. V lost 6 bases, J lost 3 bases, and 4 bases stayed unmatched. The CDR3 is 14 amino acids. Germline CDR1 and CDR2: LNHDA and SQIVND (reference sequence). The CDR3 DNA reads TGTGCCAGTAGAAGACAGGGAGACACCGGGGAGCTGTTTTTT. Amino acid sequence: CASRRQGDTGELFF.

The chain uses TRBV11-1 and TRBJ2-3; TRBD2 matches 8 bases. Germline V lookup: CDR1 SGHAT, CDR2 FQDESV (reference sequence). CDR3 size: 15 residues. The V segment lost 4 bases and the J segment 6 bases; nucleotides outside the gene matches: 9. DNA for the CDR3: TGTGCCAGCAGCTCTCCAGCGGGAGTTTCCGATACGCAGTATTTT. Translated, it gives CASSSPAGVSDTQYF. Full variable domain (missing parts from reference TRBV11-1 and TRBJ2-3): EAEVAQSPRYKITEKSQAVAFWCDPISGHATLYWYRQILGQGPELLVQFQDESVVDDSQLPKDRFSAERLKGVDSTLKIQPAELGDSAMYLCASSSPAGVSDTQYFGPGTRLTVL.

The rearrangement links TRBV6-6 to TRBJ2-5; D unresolved. V lost 0 bases, J lost 4 bases, and 12 bases lay in between. Germline V gene lookup returns CDR1 MNHNY and CDR2 SVGAGI (reference sequence). The CDR3 is made up of 15 amino acids. In nucleotides, the CDR3 is TGTGCCAGCAGTTACTCTCGGGTAGCCGGAGAGACCCAGTACTTC. The encoded protein is CASSYSRVAGETQYF.

V gene TRBV7-2 combines with J gene TRBJ1-5, with TRBD1 matching over 8 bases. CDR1 and CDR2 (germline): SGHTA, FQGNSA. The CDR3 contains 15 residues. Germline trimming cut 5 bases from V and 0 bases from J; bases unmatched to any gene: 3. Here the CDR3 DNA reads TGTGCCAGCAGCCTTGACAGGGGTAGCAATCAGCCCCAGCATTTT. It yields the protein CASSLDRGSNQPQHF.

The J gene is TRBJ2-3, the V gene TRBV9, with 8 nucleotides matching TRBD2. The J segment lost 4 bases and the V segment lost 6 bases, leaving 7 bases of the junction unmatched. CDR1 is SGDLS and CDR2 is YYNGEE in the germline V gene. The CDR3 is 14 residues long. The CDR3 DNA is TGTGCCAGCAATCCCAGCGGGAGTCCAGATACGCAGTATTTT. Translation: CASNPSGSPDTQYF.

The chain recombines TRBV7-9 with TRBJ2-6, with a tentative D call TRBD1 (6 bases). Trimming shortened V by 5 bases and J by 1 base, and 15 bases separated the two germline ends. Germline lookup yields CDR1 SEHNR and CDR2 FQNEAQ (reference sequence). The CDR3 length is 17 residues. As DNA, the CDR3 is TGTGCCAGCAGCGCGGTGGGCAGGGGTTCTGGGGCCAACGTCCTGACTTTC. Protein: CASSAVGRGSGANVLTF.

This chain connects TRBV6-5 to TRBJ2-3; D not certain. The CDR3 is 13 amino acids. Germline V CDR1 and CDR2: MNHEY, SVGAGI. Trimming removed 6 bases from V and 3 bases from J, with 10 bases in between. The DNA of the CDR3 is TGTGCCAGCAGGGCTCTAGGAACAGATACGCAGTATTTT. It yields the protein CASRALGTDTQYF.

V usage is TRBV28 and J usage is TRBJ1-5; 8 positions match TRBD1. The CDR3 covers 16 residues. The J segment lost 3 bases and the V segment lost 6 bases, leaving 10 bases of the junction unmatched. CDR1 and CDR2 (germline): MDHEN, SYDVKM. The CDR3 DNA reads TGTGCCAGCAGATATAAGGGACAGGTCTTCAATCAGCCCCAGCATTTT. Encoded protein: CASRYKGQVFNQPQHF.

The chain links TRBV10-2 to TRBJ2-1; 7 positions agree with TRBD2. Germline CDR1 is WSHSY and CDR2 is SAAADI. Trimming removed 3 bases from V and 2 bases from J; junction bases left unmatched: 4. The CDR3 has 15 residues. Here the CDR3 DNA reads TGCGCCAGCAGTGAAGCAAGCGGGACCTACAATGAGCAGTTCTTC. Its translation is CASSEASGTYNEQFF.

This clone was counted a single time. The rearrangement links TRBV27 to TRBJ2-7; 8 bases are a match to TRBD1. The junction had 10 bases not matched to a gene; V was cut back by 3 bases and J by 0 bases. The length of the CDR3 is 17 residues. Germline V CDR1 and CDR2: MNHEY, SMNVEV (reference sequence). The CDR3 here is CASSLLGTGPSSYEQYF. In DNA form, the CDR3 reads TGTGCCAGCAGTTTGCTAGGGACAGGCCCTTCCTCCTACGAGCAGTACTTC.

This chain links TRBV29-1 with TRBJ2-3, with TRBD1 as a possible D gene (6 bases). V was shortened by 1 base and J by 3 bases, with 11 bases between the two germline ends. The CDR3 covers 14 residues. Germline CDR1 SQVTM, CDR2 ANQGSEA. The chain's CDR3 is CSVEVARGTDTQYF. Here the CDR3 DNA reads TGCAGCGTTGAAGTGGCCAGGGGTACAGATACGCAGTATTTT.

This chain connects TRBV28 to TRBJ1-1; TRBD1 is a possible D gene (6 bases). CDR1 and CDR2 from the germline V gene are MDHEN and SYDVKM. The CDR3 runs 13 residues. V dropped 5 bases and J dropped 4 bases, with 11 bases sitting between them. The CDR3 DNA follows: TGTGCCAGCAGTACTACAGGGTTCACTGAAGCTTTCTTT. It is translated as CASSTTGFTEAFF.

This chain links TRBV9 with TRBJ2-2, with 7 nucleotides matching TRBD1. Germline-derived CDR1 and CDR2 are SGDLS and YYNGEE. This CDR3 is 15 amino acids long. J gave up 2 bases and V 4 bases, and 5 bases lay outside the gene matches. The CDR3 DNA sequence: TGTGCCAGCAGCCCCGGGACAGCAAACACCGGGGAGCTGTTTTTT. It is translated as CASSPGTANTGELFF.